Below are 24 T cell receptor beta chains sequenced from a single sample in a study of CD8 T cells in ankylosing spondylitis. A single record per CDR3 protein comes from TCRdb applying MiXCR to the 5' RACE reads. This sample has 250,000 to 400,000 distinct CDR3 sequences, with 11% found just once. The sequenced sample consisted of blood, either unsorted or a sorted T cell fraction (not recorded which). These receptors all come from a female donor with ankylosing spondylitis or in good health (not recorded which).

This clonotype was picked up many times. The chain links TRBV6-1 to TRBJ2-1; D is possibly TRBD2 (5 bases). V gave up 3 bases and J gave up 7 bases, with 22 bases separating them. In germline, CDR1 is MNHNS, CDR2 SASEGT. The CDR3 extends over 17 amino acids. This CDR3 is CASSDLQWSSRRNEQFF. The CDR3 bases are TGTGCCAGCAGTGACCTTCAGTGGTCTAGCCGCAGGAATGAGCAGTTCTTC.

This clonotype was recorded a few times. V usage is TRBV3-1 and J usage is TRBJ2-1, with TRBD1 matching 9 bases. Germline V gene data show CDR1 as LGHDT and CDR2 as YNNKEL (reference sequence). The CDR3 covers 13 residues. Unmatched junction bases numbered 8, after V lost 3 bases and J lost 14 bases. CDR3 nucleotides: TGTGCCAGCAGCCATACCACAGGGGGCAGAAAGTTCTTC. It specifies CASSHTTGGRKFF.

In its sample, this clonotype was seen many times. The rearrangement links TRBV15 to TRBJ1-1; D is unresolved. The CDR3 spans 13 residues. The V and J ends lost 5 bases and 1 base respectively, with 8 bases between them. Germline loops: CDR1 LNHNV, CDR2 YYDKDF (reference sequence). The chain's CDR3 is CATSLSRNTEAFF. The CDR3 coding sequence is TGTGCCACCAGCCTTTCGCGGAACACTGAAGCTTTCTTT.

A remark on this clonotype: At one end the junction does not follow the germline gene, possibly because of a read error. The CDR3 nucleotides read TGTAGAGCGCGAGGGTCCGGAACCCGGGATGAGCAGTTCTTC. Residues: CRARGSGTRDEQFF. The J gene is TRBJ2-1, the V gene TRBV20-1; D may be TRBD2 (5 bases). CDR1 is DFQATT and CDR2 is SNEGSKA in the germline V gene (reference sequence). The CDR3 contains 14 residues.

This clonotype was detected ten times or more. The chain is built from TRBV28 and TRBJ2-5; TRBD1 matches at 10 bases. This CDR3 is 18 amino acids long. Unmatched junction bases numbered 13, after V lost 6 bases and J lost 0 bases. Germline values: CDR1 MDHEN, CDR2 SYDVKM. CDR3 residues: CASRLGVTGGEYQETQYF. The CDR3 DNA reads TGTGCCAGCAGACTAGGGGTGACAGGGGGCGAGTACCAAGAGACCCAGTACTTC. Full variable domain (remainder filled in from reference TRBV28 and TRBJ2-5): DVKVTQSSRYLVKRTGEKVFLECVQDMDHENMFWYRQDPGLGLRLIYFSYDVKMKEKGDIPEGYSVSREKKERFSLILESASTNQTSMYLCASRLGVTGGEYQETQYFGPGTRLLVL.

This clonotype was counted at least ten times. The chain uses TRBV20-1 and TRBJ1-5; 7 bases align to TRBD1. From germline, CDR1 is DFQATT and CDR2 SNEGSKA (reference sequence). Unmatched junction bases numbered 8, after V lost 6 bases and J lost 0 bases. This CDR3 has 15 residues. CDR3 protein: CSAKTGTDSNQPQHF. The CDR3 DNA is TGCAGTGCAAAGACCGGGACAGATAGCAATCAGCCCCAGCATTTT.

DNA for the CDR3: TGCAGTGCTAGAGCCGCAGGGACTTCTAGAGGTACTGAAGCTTTCTTT. Its protein is CSARAAGTSRGTEAFF. The chain has TRBV20-1 and TRBJ1-1; D may be TRBD1 (5 bases). This CDR3 is built from 16 residues. CDR1 and CDR2 (germline): DFQATT, SNEGSKA (reference sequence). V was trimmed by 1 base and J by 5 bases, leaving 20 bases between them.

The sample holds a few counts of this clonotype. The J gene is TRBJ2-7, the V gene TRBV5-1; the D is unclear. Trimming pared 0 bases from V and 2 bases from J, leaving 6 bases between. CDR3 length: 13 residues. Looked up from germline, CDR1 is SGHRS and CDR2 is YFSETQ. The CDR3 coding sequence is TGCGCCAGCAGCTTGGAGGAAACCTACGAGCAGTACTTC. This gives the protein CASSLEETYEQYF.

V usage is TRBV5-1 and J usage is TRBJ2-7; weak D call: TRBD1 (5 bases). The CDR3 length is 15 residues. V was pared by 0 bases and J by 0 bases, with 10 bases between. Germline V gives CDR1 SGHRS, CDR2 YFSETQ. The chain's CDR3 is CASSLDRWSSYEQYF. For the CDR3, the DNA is TGCGCCAGCAGCTTGGACAGGTGGAGCTCCTACGAGCAGTACTTC.

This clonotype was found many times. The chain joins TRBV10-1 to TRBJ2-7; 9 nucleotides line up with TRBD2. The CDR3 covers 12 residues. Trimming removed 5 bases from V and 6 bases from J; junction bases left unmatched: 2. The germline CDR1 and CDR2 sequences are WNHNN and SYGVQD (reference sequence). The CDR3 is CASSRTSAEQYF. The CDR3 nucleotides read TGCGCCAGCAGTCGGACTAGCGCCGAGCAGTACTTC.

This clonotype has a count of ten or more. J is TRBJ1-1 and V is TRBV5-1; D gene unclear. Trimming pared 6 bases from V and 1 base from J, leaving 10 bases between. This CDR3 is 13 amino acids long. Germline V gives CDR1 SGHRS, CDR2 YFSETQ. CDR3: CASKLGENTEAFF. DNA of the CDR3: TGCGCCAGCAAATTGGGCGAGAACACTGAAGCTTTCTTT.

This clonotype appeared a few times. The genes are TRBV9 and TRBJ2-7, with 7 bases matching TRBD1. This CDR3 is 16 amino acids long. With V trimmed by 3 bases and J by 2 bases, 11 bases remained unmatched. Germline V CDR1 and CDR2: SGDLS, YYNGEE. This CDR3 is CASSGYRDSNTYEQYF. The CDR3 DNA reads TGTGCCAGCAGCGGCTACCGGGACAGCAATACCTACGAGCAGTACTTC.

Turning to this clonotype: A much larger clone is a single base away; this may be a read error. CDR3 sequence reads: CASSLAGGHYNVQFF. CDR3 sequence (DNA): TGTGCCAGCAGCCTAGCGGGAGGGCACTACAATGTGCAGTTCTTC. The V call is TRBV7-8, the J call TRBJ2-1; 12 nucleotides align to TRBD2. Per the germline V gene, CDR1 is SGHVS and CDR2 is FQNEAQ. This CDR3 region has 15 residues.

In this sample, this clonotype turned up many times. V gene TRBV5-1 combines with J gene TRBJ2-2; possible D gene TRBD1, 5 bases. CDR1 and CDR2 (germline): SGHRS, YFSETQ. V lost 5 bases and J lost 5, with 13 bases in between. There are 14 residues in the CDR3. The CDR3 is CASSEGARTGELFF. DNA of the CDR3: TGCGCCAGCAGTGAAGGGGCGAGGACCGGGGAGCTGTTTTTT.

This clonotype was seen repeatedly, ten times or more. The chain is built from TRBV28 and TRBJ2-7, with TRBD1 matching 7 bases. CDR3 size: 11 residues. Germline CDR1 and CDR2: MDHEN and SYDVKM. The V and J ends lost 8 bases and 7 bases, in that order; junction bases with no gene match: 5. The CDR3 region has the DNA TGTGCCAGCCGCGACAGGGTGGAGCAGTACTTC. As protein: CASRDRVEQYF.

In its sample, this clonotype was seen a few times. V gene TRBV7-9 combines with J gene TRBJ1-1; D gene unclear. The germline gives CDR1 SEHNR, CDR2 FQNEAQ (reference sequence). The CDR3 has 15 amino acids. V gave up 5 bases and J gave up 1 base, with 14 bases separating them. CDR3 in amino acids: CASSQRGVGNTEAFF. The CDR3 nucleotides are TGTGCCAGCAGCCAACGCGGGGTGGGGAACACTGAAGCTTTCTTT. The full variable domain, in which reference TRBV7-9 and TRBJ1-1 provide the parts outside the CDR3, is DTGVSQNPRHKITKRGQNVTFRCDPISEHNRLYWYRQTLGQGPEFLTYFQNEAQLEKSRLLSDRFSAERPKGSFSTLEIQRTEQGDSAMYLCASSQRGVGNTEAFFGQGTRLTVV.

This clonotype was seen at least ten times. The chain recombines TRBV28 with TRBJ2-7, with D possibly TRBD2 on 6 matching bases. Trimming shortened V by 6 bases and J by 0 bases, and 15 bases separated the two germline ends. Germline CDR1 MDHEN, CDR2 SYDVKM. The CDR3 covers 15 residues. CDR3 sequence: CASSLTGGPSYEQYF. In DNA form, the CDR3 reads TGTGCCAGCAGCCTAACCGGGGGACCCTCCTACGAGCAGTACTTC. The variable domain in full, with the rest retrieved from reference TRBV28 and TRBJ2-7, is DVKVTQSSRYLVKRTGEKVFLECVQDMDHENMFWYRQDPGLGLRLIYFSYDVKMKEKGDIPEGYSVSREKKERFSLILESASTNQTSMYLCASSLTGGPSYEQYFGPGTRLTVT.

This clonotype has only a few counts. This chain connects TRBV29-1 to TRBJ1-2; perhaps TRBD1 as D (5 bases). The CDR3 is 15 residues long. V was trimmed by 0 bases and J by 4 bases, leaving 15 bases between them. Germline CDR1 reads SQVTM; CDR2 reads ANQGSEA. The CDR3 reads CSVEDPFGTTYGYTF. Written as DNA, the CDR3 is TGCAGCGTTGAAGACCCCTTTGGGACTACCTATGGCTACACCTTC.

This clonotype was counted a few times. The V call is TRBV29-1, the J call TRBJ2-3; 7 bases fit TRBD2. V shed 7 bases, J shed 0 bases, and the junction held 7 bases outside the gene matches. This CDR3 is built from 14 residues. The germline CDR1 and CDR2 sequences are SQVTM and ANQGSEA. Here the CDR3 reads CSGILAVSTDTQYF. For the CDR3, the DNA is TGCAGCGGGATTCTAGCGGTGAGCACAGATACGCAGTATTTT.

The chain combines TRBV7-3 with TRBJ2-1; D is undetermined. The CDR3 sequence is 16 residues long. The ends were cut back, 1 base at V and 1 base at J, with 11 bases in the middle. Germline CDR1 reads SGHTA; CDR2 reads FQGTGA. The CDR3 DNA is TGTGCCAGCAGCTTAAGTAGACGGAGTTCCTACAATGAGCAGTTCTTC. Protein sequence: CASSLSRRSSYNEQFF.

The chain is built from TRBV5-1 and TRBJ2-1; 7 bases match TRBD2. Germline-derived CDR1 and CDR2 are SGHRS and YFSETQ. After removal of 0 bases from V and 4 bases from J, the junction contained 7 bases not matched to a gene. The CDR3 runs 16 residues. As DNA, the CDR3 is TGCGCCAGCAGCTTGGCCCGGGCTAGCGGTTACAATGAGCAGTTCTTC. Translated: CASSLARASGYNEQFF.

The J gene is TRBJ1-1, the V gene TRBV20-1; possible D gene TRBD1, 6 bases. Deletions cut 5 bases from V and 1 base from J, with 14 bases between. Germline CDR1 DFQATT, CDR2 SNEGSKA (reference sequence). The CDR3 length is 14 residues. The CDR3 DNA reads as TGCAGTGCTCCCCCGGGCAGGGGGAACACTGAAGCTTTCTTT. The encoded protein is CSAPPGRGNTEAFF.

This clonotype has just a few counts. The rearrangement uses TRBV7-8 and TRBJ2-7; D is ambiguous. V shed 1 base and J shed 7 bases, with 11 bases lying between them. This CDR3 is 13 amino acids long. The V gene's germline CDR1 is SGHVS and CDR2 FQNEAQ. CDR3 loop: CASSLVGNREQYF. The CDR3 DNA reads TGTGCCAGCAGCTTAGTGGGGAATAGGGAGCAGTACTTC.

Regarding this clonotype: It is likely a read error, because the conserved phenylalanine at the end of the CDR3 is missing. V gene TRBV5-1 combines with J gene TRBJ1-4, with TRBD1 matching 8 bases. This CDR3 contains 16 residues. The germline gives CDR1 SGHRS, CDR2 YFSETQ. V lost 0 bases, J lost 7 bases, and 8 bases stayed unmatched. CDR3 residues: CASSLGVQGAREKLFL. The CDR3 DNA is TGCGCCAGCAGCTTGGGTGTGCAGGGGGCTCGTGAAAAACTGTTTTTA.